The 22 T cell receptor beta chains in this list originate from one sample, sequenced in a study of blood T cell repertoires in COVID-19. Data came from immunoSEQ multiplex PCR; TCRdb stores just in-frame clones and leaves some out. Of 350,000 to 400,000 clones listed, around nine tenths were seen once; the top ten hold 1.2%. Sequenced sample: PBMCs or T cells enriched from blood (not recorded which). The receptors come from a woman aged 18-29 years who had recovered from COVID-19.

CDR3 region: CASSLAGGTNYGYTF. For the CDR3, the DNA is TGTGCCAGCAGCTTAGCCGGAGGCACTAACTATGGCTACACCTTC. The chain combines TRBV7-9 with TRBJ1-2; D remains unclear. Germline values: CDR1 SEHNR, CDR2 FQNEAQ (reference sequence). V lost 0 bases and J 0 bases, leaving 8 bases between the germline ends. The CDR3 has 15 residues.

J is TRBJ1-3 and V is TRBV25-1; possible D gene TRBD1, 6 bases. The germline V gene encodes CDR1 MGHDK and CDR2 SYGVNS. Trimming cost V 3 bases and J 2 bases, with 11 bases left between them. The CDR3 runs 15 residues. In DNA, the CDR3 is TGTGCCAGCAGTGATCGGGGGGCAACTGGAAACACCATATATTTT. Encoded protein: CASSDRGATGNTIYF.

The V call is TRBV18, the J call TRBJ1-2; TRBD1 matches 8 bases. CDR1 and CDR2 (germline): KGHSH, LQKENI. Trimming took 3 bases from V and 0 from J; bases not matched to a gene: 3. This CDR3 has 15 residues. The CDR3 nucleotides are TGTGCCAGCTCACCCCAGGACAGGGCTAACTATGGCTACACCTTC. Protein sequence: CASSPQDRANYGYTF.

This clone was detected a few times. The chain recombines TRBV6-2 or TRBV6-3 with TRBJ1-2, with 8 bases matching TRBD1. The CDR3 is made up of 16 amino acids. J gave up 2 bases and V 2 bases, and 7 bases lay outside the gene matches. Germline V lookup: CDR1 MNHEY, CDR2 SVGEGT. CDR3 protein: CASSYPWTGTNYGYTF. The CDR3 DNA sequence: TGTGCCAGCAGTTACCCCTGGACAGGGACCAACTATGGCTACACCTTC.

The genes are TRBV6-5 and TRBJ2-7, with 8 bases lining up with TRBD1. Germline V CDR1 and CDR2: MNHEY, SVGAGI. With V trimmed by 9 bases and J by 2 bases, 6 bases remained unmatched. The CDR3 runs 13 residues. The CDR3 here is CASRGTGTYEQYF. CDR3 DNA: TGTGCCAGTCGGGGGACAGGTACCTACGAGCAGTACTTC.

This sequence joins TRBV5-1 and TRBJ2-7; D gene uncertain. V lost 1 base to trimming and J lost 4 bases, with 12 bases between them. This CDR3 comprises 14 residues. Germline V gives CDR1 SGHRS, CDR2 YFSETQ. The CDR3 sequence: CASSLLGSQYEQYF. CDR3 coding DNA: TGCGCCAGCAGCTTGTTGGGCAGCCAATACGAGCAGTACTTC.

The chain recombines TRBV10-2 with TRBJ2-7; tentative D call: TRBD2 (6 bases). V lost 7 bases and J 0 bases, leaving 22 bases between the germline ends. Germline CDR1 WSHSY, CDR2 SAAADI. This CDR3 is built from 17 residues. The CDR3 DNA reads as TGCGCCAGCACTCCGGGACTCCTACGGTCCAACTCCTACGAGCAGTACTTC. Its protein is CASTPGLLRSNSYEQYF.

This rearrangement joins TRBV5-1 to TRBJ1-2; 9 positions agree with TRBD1. V gave up 1 base and J gave up 4 bases; unmatched junction bases: 2. The V gene's germline CDR1 is SGHRS and CDR2 YFSETQ. The CDR3 contains 14 residues. DNA for the CDR3: TGCGCCAGCAGCTTGACAGGGGGCAGCTATGGCTACACCTTC. Translated, it gives CASSLTGGSYGYTF.

The chain couples TRBV20-1 to TRBJ1-5, with D unresolved. V was trimmed by 6 bases and J by 7 bases, leaving 7 bases between them. The CDR3 totals 10 residues. Germline CDR1 DFQATT, CDR2 SNEGSKA (reference sequence). Here the CDR3 DNA reads TGCAGTGCCGGGGAACAGCCCCAGCATTTT. This encodes CSAGEQPQHF.

In its sample, this clone was seen once. This chain connects TRBV7-8 to TRBJ2-7, with 7 positions matching TRBD2. CDR3 length equals 15 residues. Germline values: CDR1 SGHVS, CDR2 FQNEAQ. The ends lost 0 bases at V and 2 bases at J; junction bases unmatched: 4. CDR3 bases: TGTGCCAGCAGCTTAGCGCCTGGGGGGGCCTACGAGCAGTACTTC. Encoded protein: CASSLAPGGAYEQYF.

V and J are TRBV10-3 and TRBJ1-2; 8 positions agree with TRBD1. V was pared by 0 bases and J by 0 bases, with 9 bases of the junction left unmatched. The CDR3 is made up of 18 amino acids. Germline-derived CDR1 and CDR2 are ENHRY and SYGVKD. This CDR3 is CAISESKRTGLANYGYTF. The CDR3 DNA reads TGTGCCATCAGTGAGTCTAAGAGGACAGGGCTAGCTAACTATGGCTACACCTTC.

The chain joins TRBV5-6 to TRBJ2-7; a weak D match, TRBD1 (6 bases). The V gene lost 3 bases and the J gene lost 7 bases, with 8 bases spanning the gap. There are 11 residues in the CDR3. The germline V gene encodes CDR1 SGHDT and CDR2 YYEEEE. CDR3 loop: CASSSGDEQYF. CDR3 sequence (DNA): TGTGCCAGCAGCTCAGGGGATGAGCAGTACTTC.

The chain couples TRBV19 to TRBJ2-4; tentatively, D is TRBD2 (5 bases). Germline CDR1 and CDR2: LNHDA and SQIVND (reference sequence). The CDR3 covers 14 residues. The germline V and J ends were trimmed by 1 base and 4 bases, with 8 bases remaining between them. The CDR3 spells CASSIAGGKNIQYF. The CDR3 DNA sequence: TGTGCCAGTAGTATAGCCGGCGGGAAAAACATTCAGTACTTC. Drawing the rest from reference TRBV19 and TRBJ2-4, the complete variable domain is DGGITQSPKYLFRKEGQNVTLSCEQNLNHDAMYWYRQDPGQGLRLIYYSQIVNDFQKGDIAEGYSVSREKKESFPLTVTSAQKNPTAFYLCASSIAGGKNIQYFGAGTRLSVL.

The chain combines TRBV9 with TRBJ2-5; TRBD2 matches 7 bases. The CDR3 is 13 residues long. The V segment lost 3 bases and the J segment 5 bases; nucleotides outside the gene matches: 4. The germline V gene has CDR1 SGDLS and CDR2 YYNGEE. The CDR3 spells CASSGNGGETQYF. In nucleotides, the CDR3 is TGTGCCAGCAGCGGCAACGGGGGGGAGACCCAGTACTTC.

CDR3 DNA sequence: TGTGCCAGCAGCTCGACTAGCGGGGGGTTTGACGGGGAGCTGTTTTTT. It encodes CASSSTSGGFDGELFF. V is TRBV7-9 and J is TRBJ2-2; 13 bases align to TRBD2. The CDR3 has 16 residues. The germline CDR1 and CDR2 sequences are SEHNR and FQNEAQ (reference sequence). V shed 4 bases and J 7 bases; nucleotides not matched to a gene: 6.

The chain joins TRBV13 to TRBJ2-7; 14 positions agree with TRBD2. CDR3 size: 15 residues. Germline CDR1 PRHDT, CDR2 FYEKMQ (reference sequence). Germline trimming cut 5 bases from V and 3 bases from J; bases unmatched to any gene: 3. This CDR3 is CASSPGTSGGYEQYF. CDR3 bases: TGTGCCAGCAGCCCCGGGACTAGCGGGGGCTACGAGCAGTACTTC. Based on the CDR3 plus reference TRBV13 and TRBJ2-7, the full variable domain is AAGVIQSPRHLIKEKRETATLKCYPIPRHDTVYWYQQGPGQDPQFLISFYEKMQSDKGSIPDRFSAQQFSDYHSELNMSSLELGDSALYFCASSPGTSGGYEQYFGPGTRLTVT.

CDR3 protein: CSAETGPGNTEAFF. CDR3 nucleotides: TGCAGCGCGGAAACAGGGCCGGGGAACACTGAAGCTTTCTTT. The V call is TRBV29-1, the J call TRBJ1-1, with D perhaps matching TRBD1 (6 bases). V gave up 7 bases and J gave up 1 base, with 16 bases separating them. This CDR3 is 14 amino acids long. CDR1 and CDR2 from the germline V gene are SQVTM and ANQGSEA.

The gene calls are TRBV2 and TRBJ2-5; TRBD1 matches at 7 bases. This CDR3 is built from 15 residues. The trim removed 5 bases at V and 4 bases at J, leaving 10 bases unmatched. Germline loops: CDR1 SNHLY, CDR2 FYNNEI. CDR3 sequence reads: CASSTQTGKGETQYF. CDR3 in DNA: TGTGCCAGCAGTACACAGACAGGGAAAGGAGAGACCCAGTACTTC.

This chain connects TRBV19 to TRBJ1-2; a weak D match, TRBD1 (5 bases). The germline V and J ends were trimmed by 4 bases and 4 bases, with 10 bases remaining between them. CDR1 and CDR2 from the germline V gene are LNHDA and SQIVND (reference sequence). The CDR3 consists of 13 residues. CDR3 sequence reads: CASSTLTAYGYTF. In DNA, the CDR3 is TGTGCCAGTAGTACATTGACAGCCTATGGCTACACCTTC.

The V gene is TRBV11-2, the J gene TRBJ1-1; 9 bases map to TRBD1. Germline lookup yields CDR1 SGHAT and CDR2 FQNNGV. V lost 4 bases and J lost 3; bases outside the gene matches: 6. This CDR3 is built from 15 residues. The CDR3 DNA is TGTGCCAGCAGCTCCACAGGGGGCCGATACACTGAAGCTTTCTTT. Its protein product is CASSSTGGRYTEAFF.

This chain connects TRBV2 to TRBJ2-2; D is possibly TRBD1 (5 bases). The CDR3 is 15 residues long. Looked up from germline, CDR1 is SNHLY and CDR2 is FYNNEI. Trimming pared 3 bases from V and 1 base from J, leaving 9 bases between. The CDR3 is CASSDNRQNTGELFF. In DNA, the CDR3 is TGTGCCAGCAGTGATAACAGGCAGAACACCGGGGAGCTGTTTTTT.

The genes are TRBV30 and TRBJ1-2; TRBD1 matches 10 bases. The CDR3 length is 16 residues. CDR1 and CDR2 (germline): GTSNPN, SVGIG (reference sequence). The trim removed 5 bases at V and 2 bases at J, leaving 11 bases unmatched. CDR3 in DNA: TGTGCCTGGGAGGCGGGACAGGGGCTATTAAACTATGGCTACACCTTC. This translates into CAWEAGQGLLNYGYTF.